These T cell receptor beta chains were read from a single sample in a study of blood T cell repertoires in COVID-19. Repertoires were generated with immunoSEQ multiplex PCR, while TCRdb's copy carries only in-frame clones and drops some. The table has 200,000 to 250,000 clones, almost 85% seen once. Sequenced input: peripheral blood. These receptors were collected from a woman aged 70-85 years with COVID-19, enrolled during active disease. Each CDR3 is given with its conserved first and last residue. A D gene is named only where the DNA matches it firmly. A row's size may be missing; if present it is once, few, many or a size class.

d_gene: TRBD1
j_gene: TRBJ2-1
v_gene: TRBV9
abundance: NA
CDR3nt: TGTGCCAGCAGCGTACGACAGGGGGTATACAATGAGCAGTTCTTC
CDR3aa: CASSVRQGVYNEQFF

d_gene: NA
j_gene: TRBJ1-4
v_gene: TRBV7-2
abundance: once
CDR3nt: TGTGCCAGCAGTTACGCGTGGGGGGGAGAAGAAAAACTGTTTTTT
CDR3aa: CASSYAWGGEEKLFF

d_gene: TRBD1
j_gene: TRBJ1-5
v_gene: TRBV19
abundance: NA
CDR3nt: TGTGCCAGTAGTCTGAACAGGGGCCCACAGCCCCAGCATTTT
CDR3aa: CASSLNRGPQPQHF

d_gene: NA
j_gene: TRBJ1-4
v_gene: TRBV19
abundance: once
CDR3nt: TGTGCCAGTAGTCCCACAGGGCTGGGGGAAAAACTGTTTTTT
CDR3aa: CASSPTGLGEKLFF

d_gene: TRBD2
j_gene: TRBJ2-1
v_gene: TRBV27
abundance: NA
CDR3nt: TGTGCCAGCAGTTTTCTAGCGGGAGGTTACTACAATGAGCAGTTCTTC
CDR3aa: CASSFLAGGYYNEQFF

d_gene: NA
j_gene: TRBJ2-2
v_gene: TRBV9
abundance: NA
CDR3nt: TGTGCCAGCAGCGGTGAAATCTACGGGGAGCTGTTTTTT
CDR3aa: CASSGEIYGELFF

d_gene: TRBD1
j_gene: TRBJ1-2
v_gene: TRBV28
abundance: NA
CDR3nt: TGTGCCACCGGACTCGGGACAGGGGGCCCCACCTTC
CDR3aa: CATGLGTGGPTF

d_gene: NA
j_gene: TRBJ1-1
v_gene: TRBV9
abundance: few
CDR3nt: TGTGCCAGCAGCGCCTATCGGGAGGGTGAAGCTTTCTTT
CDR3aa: CASSAYREGEAFF

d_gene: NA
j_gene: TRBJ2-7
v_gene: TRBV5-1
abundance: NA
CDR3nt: TGCGCCAGCAGCTTGGTTGAGGGTTCTGACGAGCAGTACTTC
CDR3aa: CASSLVEGSDEQYF

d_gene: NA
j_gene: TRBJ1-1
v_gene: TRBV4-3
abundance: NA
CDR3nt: TGCGCCAGCAGCCAACGGGAGGGAGCTGAAGCTTTCTTT
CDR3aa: CASSQREGAEAFF

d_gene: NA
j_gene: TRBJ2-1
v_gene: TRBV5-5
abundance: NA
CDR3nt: TGTGCCAGCAGCTTTAGCGGAGATTACAATGAGCAGTTCTTC
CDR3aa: CASSFSGDYNEQFF

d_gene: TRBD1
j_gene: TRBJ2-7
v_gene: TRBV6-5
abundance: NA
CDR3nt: TGTGCCAGCAGGAGATCCGGGACAGGGGGCCACGAGCAGTACTTC
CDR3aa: CASRRSGTGGHEQYF

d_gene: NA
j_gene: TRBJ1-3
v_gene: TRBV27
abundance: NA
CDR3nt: TGTGCCAGCAGTCCCCAGGTTCTTGGTGGAAACACCATATATTTT
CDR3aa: CASSPQVLGGNTIYF

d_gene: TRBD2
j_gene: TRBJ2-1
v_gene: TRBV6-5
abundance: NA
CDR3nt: TGTGCCAGCAGCTTACTAGCGTGGTACAATGAGCAGTTCTTC
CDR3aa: CASSLLAWYNEQFF

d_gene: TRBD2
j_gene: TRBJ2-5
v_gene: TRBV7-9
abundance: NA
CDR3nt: TGTGCCAGCAGCTATCCGGGACTAGCGGGAGGGCCGGGCCAGTACTTC
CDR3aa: CASSYPGLAGGPGQYF

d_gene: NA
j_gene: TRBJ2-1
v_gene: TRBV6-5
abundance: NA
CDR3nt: TGTGCCACCACACGGACTCATTCCTACAATGAGCAGTTCTTC
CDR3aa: CATTRTHSYNEQFF

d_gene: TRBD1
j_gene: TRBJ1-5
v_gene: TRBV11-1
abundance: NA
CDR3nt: TGTGCCAGCAGCCCAGGGACAGGGAGCAATCAGCCCCAGCATTTT
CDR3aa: CASSPGTGSNQPQHF

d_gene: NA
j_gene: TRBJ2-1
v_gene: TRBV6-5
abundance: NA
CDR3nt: TGTGCCAGCAGTTCCGACCTTGCGGTTAATGAGCAGTTCTTC
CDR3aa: CASSSDLAVNEQFF

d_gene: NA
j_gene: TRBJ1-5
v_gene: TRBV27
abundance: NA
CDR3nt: TGTGCCAGCAGGGACAGACCCTATAGCAATCAGCCCCAGCATTTT
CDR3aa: CASRDRPYSNQPQHF

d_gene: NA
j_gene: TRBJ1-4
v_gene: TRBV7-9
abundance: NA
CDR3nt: TGTGCCAGCAGCCCCGGGTCCCCGCTTCGTGAAAAACTGTTTTTT
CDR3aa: CASSPGSPLREKLFF

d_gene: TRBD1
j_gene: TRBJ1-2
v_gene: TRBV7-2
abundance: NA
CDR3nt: TGTGCCAGCAGCCCCGGGCAGGGGGCTTGGTATGGCTACACCTTC
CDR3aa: CASSPGQGAWYGYTF

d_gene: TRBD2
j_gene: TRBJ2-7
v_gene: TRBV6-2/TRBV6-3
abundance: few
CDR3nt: TGTGCCAGCAGTTTAGCGGGAGGGCCGCGGGAGCAGTACTTC
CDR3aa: CASSLAGGPREQYF

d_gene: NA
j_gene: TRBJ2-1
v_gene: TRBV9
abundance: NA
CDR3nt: TGTGCCAGCAGCGCCAGCGGTATCAGCTCCTACAATGAGCAGTTCTTC
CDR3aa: CASSASGISSYNEQFF

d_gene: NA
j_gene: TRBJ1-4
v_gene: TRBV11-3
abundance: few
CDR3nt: TGTGCCAGCAGCCTTGGAGGGAATGAAAAACTGTTTTTT
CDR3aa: CASSLGGNEKLFF

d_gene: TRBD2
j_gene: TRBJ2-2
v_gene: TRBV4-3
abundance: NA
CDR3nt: TGCGCCAGCAGCCCTCGGACTAGCGGGAGTTCCGGGGAGCTGTTTTTT
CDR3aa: CASSPRTSGSSGELFF

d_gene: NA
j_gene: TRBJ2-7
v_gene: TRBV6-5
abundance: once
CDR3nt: TGTGCCAGCAGTTACTCGAGTGTGGCAGGAACCTACGAGCAGTACTTC
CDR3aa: CASSYSSVAGTYEQYF

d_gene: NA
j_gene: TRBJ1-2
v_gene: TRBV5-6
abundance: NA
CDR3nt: TGTGCCAGCAGCAGATCGACAGCATACTATGGCTACACCTTC
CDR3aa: CASSRSTAYYGYTF

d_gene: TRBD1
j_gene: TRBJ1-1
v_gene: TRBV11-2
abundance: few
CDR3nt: TGTGCCAGCAGTACGTACAGGGGACGGAACACTGAAGCTTTCTTT
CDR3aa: CASSTYRGRNTEAFF

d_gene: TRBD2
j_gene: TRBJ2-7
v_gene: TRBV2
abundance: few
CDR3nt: TGTGCCAGCGAGTCGCCTAGCGGGAGGGTAGAGCAGTACTTC
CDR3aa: CASESPSGRVEQYF

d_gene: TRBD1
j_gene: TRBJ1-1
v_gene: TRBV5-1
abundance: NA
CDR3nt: TGCGCCAGCAGCCTCCCGGGACAGGAAGCTTTCTTT
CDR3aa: CASSLPGQEAFF

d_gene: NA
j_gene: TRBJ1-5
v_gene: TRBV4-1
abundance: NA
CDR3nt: TGCGCCAGCAGCCAAGATCCGCCAGGACAATTTAGCAATCAGCCCCAGCATTTT
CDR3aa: CASSQDPPGQFSNQPQHF

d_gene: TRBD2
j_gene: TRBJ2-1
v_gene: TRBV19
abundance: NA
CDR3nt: TGTGCCAGTAGTAGAGTAGCGGGAGGGCGAAATGAGCAGTTCTTC
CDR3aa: CASSRVAGGRNEQFF

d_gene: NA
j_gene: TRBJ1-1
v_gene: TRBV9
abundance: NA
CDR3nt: TGTGCCAGCAGCTTCGGGACAACGAACACTGAAGCTTTCTTT
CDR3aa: CASSFGTTNTEAFF

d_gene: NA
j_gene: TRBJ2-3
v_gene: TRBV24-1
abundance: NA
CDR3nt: TGTGCCACCAGTGATAGGGGTAGCGGAGGTATGGATACGCAGTATTTT
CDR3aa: CATSDRGSGGMDTQYF

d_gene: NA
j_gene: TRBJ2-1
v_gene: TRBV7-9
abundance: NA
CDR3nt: TGTGCCAGCAGCCACCGCGGGGCGGGATACAATGAGCAGTTCTTC
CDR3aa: CASSHRGAGYNEQFF

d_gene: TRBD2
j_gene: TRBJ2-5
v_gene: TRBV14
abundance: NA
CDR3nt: TGTGCCAGCACGATCGGACTAGCGGAGGGCCTAGCGGGGTACCAAGAGACCCAGTACTTC
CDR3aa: CASTIGLAEGLAGYQETQYF

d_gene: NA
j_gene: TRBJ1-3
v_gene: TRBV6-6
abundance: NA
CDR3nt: TGTGCCAGCAGTGGGGGGGACGGAAACACCATATATTTT
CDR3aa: CASSGGDGNTIYF

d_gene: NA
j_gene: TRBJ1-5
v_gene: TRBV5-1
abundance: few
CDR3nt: TGCGCCAGCAGCTTGGGTAATCCGGGTAGCAATCAGCCCCAGCATTTT
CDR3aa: CASSLGNPGSNQPQHF

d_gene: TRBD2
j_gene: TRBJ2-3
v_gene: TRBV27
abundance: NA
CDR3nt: TGTGCCAGCAGTCTCAATACGGGACTAGCGTTAACAGATACGCAGTATTTT
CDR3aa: CASSLNTGLALTDTQYF

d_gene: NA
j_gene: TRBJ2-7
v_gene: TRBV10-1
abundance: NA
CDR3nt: TGCGCCAGCAGTGAGTCGAACCCTCTGGGGAGCGGACGCTACGAGCAGTACTTC
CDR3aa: CASSESNPLGSGRYEQYF

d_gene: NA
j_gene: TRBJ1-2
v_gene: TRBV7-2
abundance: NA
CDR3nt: TGTGCCAGCAGCTTGGGCCCAAACTATGGCTACACCTTC
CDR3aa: CASSLGPNYGYTF

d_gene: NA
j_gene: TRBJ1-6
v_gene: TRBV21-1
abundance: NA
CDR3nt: TGTGCCAGCAGCTCCCATGTGCGGGACCCTAATTCACCCCTCCACTTT
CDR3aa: CASSSHVRDPNSPLHF

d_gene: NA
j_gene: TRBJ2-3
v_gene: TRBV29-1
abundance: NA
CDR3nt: TGCAGCGTTGATATCGGACACACAGATACGCAGTATTTT
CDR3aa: CSVDIGHTDTQYF

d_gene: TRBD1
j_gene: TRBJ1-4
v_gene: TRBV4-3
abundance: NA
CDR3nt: TGCGCCAGCAGCCAAGGACCGGGACAGGGGGCAACTAATGAAAAACTGTTTTTT
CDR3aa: CASSQGPGQGATNEKLFF

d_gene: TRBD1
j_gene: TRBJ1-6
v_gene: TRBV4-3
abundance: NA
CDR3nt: TGCGCCAGCAGCCAAGCACAGGGGTGGTCACCCCTCCACTTT
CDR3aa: CASSQAQGWSPLHF

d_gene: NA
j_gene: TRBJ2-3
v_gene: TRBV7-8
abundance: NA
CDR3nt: TGTGCCAGCAGCGGGAGAGGTCTGTCCCCCTCAGATACGCAGTATTTT
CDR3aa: CASSGRGLSPSDTQYF

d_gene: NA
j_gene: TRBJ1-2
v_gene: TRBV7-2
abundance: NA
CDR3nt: TGTGCCAGCAGCTTAATCAGGGTCCCCTATGGCTACACCTTC
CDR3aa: CASSLIRVPYGYTF